The rows below give T cell receptor beta chains drawn from one sample of a study of shared clonotypes between healthy human individuals. The table came from immunoSEQ multiplex PCR; TCRdb's copy has only in-frame clones and leaves some out. The table includes roughly 2,000,000 clones, over 85% detected once. Sequencing was performed on naive CD8+ T cells sorted from blood. Source of these receptors: a man aged 18 to 30 in good health. The CDR3 runs from the conserved cysteine through the conserved F or W. D genes are given only for firm matches. The size field is filled for only some rows; it gives once, few, many or a size class.

clone_size	v_call	j_call	d_call	cdr3_aa	cdr3_nt
NA	TRBV27	TRBJ2-1	NA	CASSETGDYNEQFF	TGTGCCAGCAGTGAAACGGGAGATTACAATGAGCAGTTCTTC
NA	TRBV29-1	TRBJ1-4	TRBD1	CSVARTGAGEKLFF	TGCAGCGTCGCCCGGACAGGGGCAGGGGAAAAACTGTTTTTT
NA	TRBV18	TRBJ2-7	TRBD2	CASSPEVAGGSYEQYF	TGTGCCAGCTCACCCGAGGTAGCGGGGGGCTCCTACGAGCAGTACTTC
NA	TRBV4-1	TRBJ1-4	NA	CASSLDRPTGYGEKLFF	TGCGCCAGCAGCCTAGATCGACCAACAGGGTATGGTGAAAAACTGTTTTTT
once	TRBV2	TRBJ2-1	NA	CASRPDRSSYNEQFF	TGTGCCAGCAGACCAGACAGGAGCTCCTACAATGAGCAGTTCTTC
NA	TRBV27	TRBJ2-7	NA	CASSISWGYEQYF	TGTGCCAGCAGTATTAGCTGGGGTTACGAGCAGTACTTC
NA	TRBV11-2	TRBJ1-2	NA	CASSLGPGDLYGYTF	TGTGCCAGCAGCTTAGGGCCAGGGGATCTTTATGGCTACACCTTC
once	TRBV28	TRBJ1-3	TRBD1	CASRETGDGGNTIYF	TGTGCCAGCAGGGAGACAGGGGACGGCGGAAACACCATATATTTT
NA	TRBV7-6	TRBJ1-4	NA	CASSLGGLNEKLFF	TGTGCCAGCAGCTTAGGGGGGCTCAATGAAAAACTGTTTTTT
NA	TRBV9	TRBJ2-7	TRBD1	CASSVEGSTGNEQYF	TGTGCCAGCAGCGTAGAGGGATCGACAGGGAACGAGCAGTACTTC
NA	TRBV30	TRBJ1-2	NA	CAWSPTGGGYTF	TGTGCCTGGAGCCCGACGGGCGGTGGCTACACCTTC
NA	TRBV25-1	TRBJ1-6	TRBD1	CASSRDSRPNSPLHF	TGTGCCAGCAGTCGGGACAGTCGCCCGAATTCACCCCTCCACTTT
once	TRBV30	TRBJ1-6	NA	CAWSVLQGGNSPLHF	TGTGCCTGGAGTGTACTACAAGGGGGTAATTCACCCCTCCACTTT
once	TRBV4-1	TRBJ1-6	TRBD1	CASSQGIGQGISPLHF	TGCGCCAGCAGCCAAGGGATCGGACAGGGAATTTCACCCCTCCACTTT
NA	TRBV2	TRBJ2-7	NA	CASSGPPSYEQYF	TGTGCCAGCAGTGGCCCTCCCTCCTACGAGCAGTACTTC
NA	TRBV14	TRBJ2-2	TRBD1	CASSQDTGALSNTGELFF	TGTGCCAGCAGCCAAGATACAGGGGCCTTATCCAACACCGGGGAGCTGTTTTTT
NA	TRBV2	TRBJ1-3	NA	CASRTDSSRNTIYF	TGTGCCAGCAGGACGGACAGCTCGCGAAACACCATATATTTT
NA	TRBV4-1	TRBJ2-7	TRBD1	CASSPLQGASYEQYF	TGCGCCAGCAGCCCCCTCCAGGGGGCCTCCTACGAGCAGTACTTC
once	TRBV29-1	TRBJ2-5	NA	CSVTPGLETQYF	TGCAGCGTTACCCCCGGACTGGAGACCCAGTACTTC
NA	TRBV14	TRBJ2-1	NA	CASSLPRYRRDEQFF	TGTGCCAGCAGCCTCCCAAGGTACCGGAGAGATGAGCAGTTCTTC
NA	TRBV19	TRBJ2-7	NA	CASSIGLSSYEQYF	TGTGCCAGTAGTATCGGGTTAAGCTCCTACGAGCAGTACTTC
NA	TRBV4-1	TRBJ1-6	TRBD1	CASSPTPTGASDSPLHF	TGCGCCAGCAGCCCAACACCAACAGGGGCCTCGGATTCACCCCTCCACTTT
NA	TRBV9	TRBJ2-2	NA	CASSVAHTGELFF	TGTGCCAGCAGCGTAGCGCACACCGGGGAGCTGTTTTTT
NA	TRBV27	TRBJ2-1	NA	CASSLSGPGPKSGQFF	TGTGCCAGCAGTTTATCCGGCCCGGGACCCAAAAGCGGGCAGTTCTTC
NA	TRBV7-9	TRBJ1-4	NA	CASTQEEVGGNEKLFF	TGTGCCAGCACCCAAGAGGAAGTTGGTGGTAATGAAAAACTGTTTTTT
NA	TRBV14	TRBJ2-1	NA	CASSQINEQFF	TGTGCCAGCAGCCAGATCAATGAGCAGTTCTTC
NA	TRBV27	TRBJ2-3	TRBD2	CASSIWEGGDADTQYF	TGTGCCAGCAGTATATGGGAGGGCGGGGACGCAGATACGCAGTATTTT
once	TRBV12-5	TRBJ1-6	NA	CASGLWRSMAYNSPLHF	TGTGCTAGTGGTTTGTGGCGGTCGATGGCCTATAATTCACCCCTCCACTTT
NA	TRBV4-1	TRBJ2-7	TRBD1	CASSQKTGQGSYEQYF	TGCGCCAGCAGCCAGAAAACGGGACAGGGTTCCTACGAGCAGTACTTC
NA	TRBV2	TRBJ2-2	NA	CASSPPGWNTGELFF	TGTGCCAGCAGTCCGCCGGGATGGAACACCGGGGAGCTGTTTTTT
NA	TRBV15	TRBJ2-7	TRBD2	CATSRVRGFEQYF	TGTGCCACCAGCAGAGTGCGGGGGTTCGAGCAGTACTTC
NA	TRBV27	TRBJ2-2	TRBD2	CASGTIAGASTGELFF	TGTGCCAGCGGAACAATAGCGGGGGCCAGCACCGGGGAGCTGTTTTTT
NA	TRBV5-6	TRBJ2-5	NA	CASSSRSFLYQETQYF	TGTGCCAGCAGCTCCAGGTCCTTCTTGTACCAAGAGACCCAGTACTTC
NA	TRBV2	TRBJ1-5	NA	CASSGGQPQHF	TGTGCCAGCAGTGGAGGTCAGCCCCAGCATTTT
NA	TRBV11-2	TRBJ2-7	NA	CASSLTDLYEQYF	TGTGCCAGCAGCTTAACGGACCTCTACGAGCAGTACTTC
NA	TRBV9	TRBJ1-2	NA	CASNPGHPNYGYTF	TGTGCCAGCAACCCGGGGCACCCGAACTATGGCTACACCTTC
few	TRBV7-9	TRBJ2-7	NA	CASSRDGYEQYF	TGTGCCAGCAGTCGGGACGGGTACGAGCAGTACTTC
once	TRBV7-9	TRBJ2-5	TRBD2	CATLRGGGETQYF	TGTGCCACCCTGCGTGGCGGGGGAGAGACCCAGTACTTC
NA	TRBV11-1	TRBJ2-3	NA	CASSLNFNRVTDTQYF	TGTGCCAGCAGCTTAAATTTTAACAGGGTTACAGATACGCAGTATTTT
NA	TRBV11-1	TRBJ2-1	NA	CASSSTGTEQFF	TGTGCCAGCAGCTCCACCGGGACTGAGCAGTTCTTC
once	TRBV4-2	TRBJ2-1	TRBD2	CASSQDGTAGEYNEQFF	TGTGCCAGCAGCCAAGATGGAACAGCGGGGGAATACAATGAGCAGTTCTTC